These 6 T cell receptor beta chains share one sample of origin, sequenced in a study of T cell repertoires in cytomegalovirus infection. Each CDR3 protein is one row after TCRdb ran MiXCR on the reads. The data contain under 200,000 distinct CDR3 sequences, approximately 28% of them singletons. Sequencing input: PBMCs. The receptors come from a human donor in good health (CMV status not recorded). Some clones in this sample may be carry-over from other donors' samples.

This clonotype came up a few times. The rearrangement uses TRBV12-3 or TRBV12-4 and TRBJ2-1; 9 bases match TRBD1. This CDR3 contains 13 residues. V lost 9 bases to trimming and J lost 5 bases; unmatched junction nucleotides: 5. CDR3 nucleotide sequence: TGTGCCAGTGGGACAGGGAAGCACAATGAGCAGTTCTTC. This codes for CASGTGKHNEQFF.

This clonotype was recorded a few times. V gene TRBV29-1 combines with J gene TRBJ2-7; D ambiguous. Germline V gives CDR1 SQVTM, CDR2 ANQGSEA. V was cut by 3 bases and J by 3 bases, with 9 bases left in between. The CDR3 contains 12 residues. CDR3: CSVEMESYEQYF. CDR3 nucleotide sequence: TGCAGCGTTGAGATGGAGAGCTACGAGCAGTACTTC.

In this sample, this clonotype turned up a few times. CDR3 protein: CSARRHSNQPQHF. CDR3 nucleotide sequence: TGCAGTGCTAGAAGACATAGCAATCAGCCCCAGCATTTT. V and J are TRBV20-1 and TRBJ1-5; D gene ambiguous. CDR3 length: 13 residues. The V end was cut by 2 bases, the J end by 0 bases, with 5 bases between. Germline assignment: CDR1 DFQATT and CDR2 SNEGSKA (reference sequence).

The sample holds one count of this clonotype. The chain couples TRBV20-1 to TRBJ2-3, with a weak D call TRBD2 (5 bases). This CDR3 spans 13 amino acids. Germline V gene sequence: CDR1 DFQATT, CDR2 SNEGSKA (reference sequence). V was shortened by 3 bases and J by 8 bases, with 15 bases between the two germline ends. This chain's CDR3 is CSASPVGVATQYF. The CDR3 region has the DNA TGCAGTGCTAGTCCTGTCGGGGTTGCTACGCAGTATTTT.

This clonotype was observed at least ten times. The chain joins TRBV7-3 to TRBJ2-3; 7 bases line up with TRBD1. The CDR3 is made up of 17 amino acids. The V gene's germline CDR1 is SGHTA and CDR2 FQGTGA. V was pared by 3 bases and J by 1 base, with 10 bases of the junction left unmatched. CDR3 nucleotides: TGTGCCAGCAGCTTCGGAGCTCCCGGGACAGGCACAGATACGCAGTATTTT. The encoded protein is CASSFGAPGTGTDTQYF.

In this sample, this clonotype turned up a few times. The chain couples TRBV2 to TRBJ2-3, with 11 bases matching TRBD1. The trim removed 4 bases at V and 2 bases at J, leaving 2 bases unmatched. Germline values: CDR1 SNHLY, CDR2 FYNNEI. The CDR3 has 15 amino acids. DNA for the CDR3: TGTGCCAGCAGTGCGGACAGGGGGCTCACAGATACGCAGTATTTT. It encodes CASSADRGLTDTQYF. The full variable domain, its missing parts supplied by reference TRBV2 and TRBJ2-3, is EPEVTQTPSHQVTQMGQEVILRCVPISNHLYFYWYRQILGQKVEFLVSFYNNEISEKSEIFDDQFSVERPDGSNFTLKIRSTKLEDSAMYFCASSADRGLTDTQYFGPGTRLTVL.